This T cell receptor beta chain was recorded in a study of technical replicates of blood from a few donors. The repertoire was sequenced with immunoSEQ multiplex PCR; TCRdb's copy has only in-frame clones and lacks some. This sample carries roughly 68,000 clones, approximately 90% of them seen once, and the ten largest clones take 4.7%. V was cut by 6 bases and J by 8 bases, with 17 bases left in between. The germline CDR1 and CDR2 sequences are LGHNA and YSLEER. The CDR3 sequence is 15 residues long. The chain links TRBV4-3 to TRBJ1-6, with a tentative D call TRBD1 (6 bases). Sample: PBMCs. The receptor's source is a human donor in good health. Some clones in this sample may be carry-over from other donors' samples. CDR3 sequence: CASSITGTLDSPLHF. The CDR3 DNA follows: TGCGCCAGCAGTATAACCGGGACATTGGATTCACCCCTCCACTTT.